This T cell receptor (beta chain) was retrieved from a study of tumor and adjacent non-tumor tissue in lung cancer. Study-level background: On average, productive TCRbeta reads reached about 4.17 million per sample.

A modified ARM-PCR protocol with three rounds of nested PCR amplified TCRbeta. TCRdb itself ran the multiplex PCR reads through MiXCR, one entry per CDR3 protein. The repertoire holds about 93,000 distinct CDR3 sequences, less than 75% seen once, with 15% to 20% in the top ten. This sample's RNA came from whole unsorted tissue. Chemotherapy-naive patients with new lung cancer underwent thoracic surgery in China, August–November 2014. Regarding the study as a whole: TCR diversity was significantly greater in tumor than normal lung tissue.

For this clonotype: Antigen specificity is unknown.

CDR3 length: 17 amino acids. V lost 3 bases to trimming and J lost 0 bases, with 15 bases between them. Germline V lookup: CDR1 SGHVS, CDR2 FQNEAQ. The sequencing sample was made of lung tumor tissue. This TCR derives from a man in his fifties or sixties with non-small cell lung cancer. The chain uses TRBV7-8 and TRBJ1-5; D gene unclear. The CDR3 DNA reads as TGTGCCAGCAGCTTCGGGGAAATTGGGCTTAGCAATCAGCCCCAGCATTTT. It translates to CASSFGEIGLSNQPQHF.